This T cell receptor beta chain comes out of a study of T cell repertoires in cytomegalovirus infection. Study outcomes and limitations: In two of eight donors, the top clonotype was HLA-C-restricted CMV-specific.

This CDR3 has 17 amino acids. Per the germline V gene, CDR1 is MNHEY and CDR2 is SMNVEV (reference sequence). V dropped 3 bases and J dropped 8 bases, with 23 bases sitting between them. From the reads, TCRdb called clonotypes with MiXCR, one entry per CDR3 protein. The data show approximately 770,000 distinct CDR3 sequences, about 29% seen once. In regard to this clonotype: The antigen remains unidentified.

The source is a human donor in good health (CMV status not recorded). Some clones in this sample may be carry-over from other donors' samples. This sample comprised cultured CD8+ T cells from PBMCs, obtained from culture after CMV antigen stimulation. The chain combines TRBV27 with TRBJ2-1; TRBD1 might be the D (6 bases). The CDR3 loop is CASSFLSTGSGFHEQFF. The CDR3 DNA follows: TGTGCCAGCAGTTTCCTCTCCACAGGGTCTGGTTTCCATGAGCAGTTCTTC.